A selection of T cell receptor beta chains follows, all from one sample in a study of beta chain features in type 1 diabetes. Profiling relied on immunoSEQ multiplex PCR, and the TCRdb table lists in-frame clones only, not all of them. This sample has 500,000 to 700,000 clones, with roughly a sixth found just once. The sample was naive CD4+ T cells from blood. The receptors were gathered from a man aged 18-30 years in good health. Both conserved end residues are part of each CDR3. A D gene is named only where the DNA matches it firmly. Rows give clone size only sometimes, using once, few, many, or a class for an expanded clone.

>TRBJ2-7|TRBV5-1|NA|NA
CASSSTGDYEQYF
TGCGCCAGCAGCTCGACAGGAGACTACGAGCAGTACTTC
>TRBJ2-3|TRBV5-1|NA|NA
CASSFAYGFTDGRTDTQYF
TGCGCCAGCAGCTTTGCGTACGGGTTTACCGATGGTCGCACAGATACGCAGTATTTT
>TRBJ1-1|TRBV7-2|NA|NA
CASSSSWVQAEAFF
TGTGCCAGCAGCTCCTCTTGGGTCCAGGCTGAAGCTTTCTTT
>TRBJ2-7|TRBV19|NA|NA
CASSRAGRVTSYEQYF
TGTGCCAGTAGTAGAGCCGGCAGGGTGACCTCCTACGAGCAGTACTTC
>TRBJ2-6|TRBV11-2|NA|NA
CASSLGSGRGANVLTF
TGTGCCAGCAGCTTAGGTTCAGGGCGTGGGGCCAACGTCCTGACTTTC
>TRBJ1-1|TRBV18|few|NA
CASSPNRNTEAFF
TGTGCCAGCTCACCGAATAGGAACACTGAAGCTTTCTTT
>TRBJ2-1|TRBV2|few|TRBD2
CASRGLAGGDNEQFF
TGTGCCAGCAGGGGCCTAGCGGGAGGAGACAATGAGCAGTTCTTC
>TRBJ1-1|TRBV19|NA|NA
CASSIGVAAAFF
TGTGCCAGTAGTATAGGGGTCGCGGCGGCTTTCTTT
>TRBJ2-3|TRBV28|few|NA
CASSTGSPDTQYF
TGTGCCAGCAGTACTGGGAGTCCTGATACGCAGTATTTT
>TRBJ2-7|TRBV7-3|NA|NA
CASSLNVYEQYF
TGTGCCAGCAGCTTAAATGTCTACGAGCAGTACTTC
>TRBJ2-7|TRBV4-3|NA|NA
CASSQDRQEQYF
TGCGCCAGCAGCCAAGATCGGCAGGAGCAGTACTTC
>TRBJ1-3|TRBV27|NA|TRBD1
CASSLHADRSGNTIYF
TGTGCCAGCAGTTTGCACGCGGACAGGTCTGGAAACACCATATATTTT
>TRBJ2-6|TRBV19|few|NA
CASRSSGANVLTF
TGTGCCAGTCGGAGCTCTGGGGCCAACGTCCTGACTTTC
>TRBJ2-1|TRBV6-5|few|NA
CASSRRGGEQFF
TGTGCCAGCAGTCGCAGGGGCGGAGAGCAGTTCTTC
>TRBJ2-2|TRBV7-2|NA|NA
CASSLDRNAGELFF
TGTGCCAGCAGCTTAGACAGAAATGCCGGGGAGCTGTTTTTT